A single sample is the source of the 16 T cell receptor beta chains below, sequenced in a study of technical replicates of blood from a few donors. TCRdb keeps only in-frame clones here, not all; method: immunoSEQ multiplex PCR. The profile shows roughly 80,000 clones, approximately 93% of them singletons. Sequenced input: T cells isolated from PBMCs. These receptors originate from a human donor in good health.

The CDR3 here is CASSQEQGAVAGELFF. CDR3 bases: TGTGCCAGCAGCCAAGAACAGGGGGCTGTGGCCGGGGAGCTGTTTTTT. V gene TRBV4-2 combines with J gene TRBJ2-2; 9 bases are a match to TRBD1. This CDR3 region has 16 residues. CDR1 LGHNA and CDR2 YNFKEQ come from the germline V gene. The V segment lost 0 bases and the J segment 6 bases; nucleotides outside the gene matches: 5.

The chain recombines TRBV11-2 with TRBJ2-1; D is unresolved. Germline lookup yields CDR1 SGHAT and CDR2 FQNNGV. CDR3 length equals 18 residues. The ends were cut back, 5 bases at V and 3 bases at J, with 23 bases in the middle. CDR3 in amino acids: CASSTPDLYSTLYNEQFF. The CDR3 DNA reads as TGTGCCAGCAGCACCCCTGACTTGTACTCAACGCTCTACAATGAGCAGTTCTTC.

This chain uses TRBV9 with TRBJ2-1; tentative D call: TRBD2 (6 bases). CDR1 and CDR2 (germline): SGDLS, YYNGEE. Between the trimmed V and J ends, which lost 0 bases and 1 base, there was a span of 11 bases. The length of the CDR3 is 16 residues. CDR3 in DNA: TGTGCCAGCAGCGTAGGGGGAGGACCATCCTACAATGAGCAGTTCTTC. Amino acids: CASSVGGGPSYNEQFF.

This rearrangement joins TRBV2 to TRBJ2-7, with 7 bases matching TRBD2. The CDR3 is 15 amino acids. Germline CDR1 SNHLY, CDR2 FYNNEI. The V segment lost 4 bases and the J segment 4 bases; nucleotides outside the gene matches: 10. The CDR3 coding sequence is TGTGCCAGCAGTGGGGGTAGCGGGCCTCATTACGAGCAGTACTTC. It encodes CASSGGSGPHYEQYF.

The chain employs TRBV5-6 and TRBJ2-1; no reliable D call. Germline assignment: CDR1 SGHDT and CDR2 YYEEEE. The CDR3 is 14 residues long. Trimming took off 0 bases at V and 1 base at J, with 5 bases between the two ends. The CDR3 reads CASSLASSYNEQFF. The CDR3 bases are TGTGCCAGCAGCTTGGCCAGTTCCTACAATGAGCAGTTCTTC. The whole variable domain, remainder taken from reference TRBV5-6 and TRBJ2-1, is DAGVTQSPTHLIKTRGQQVTLRCSPKSGHDTVSWYQQALGQGPQFIFQYYEEEERQRGNFPDRFSGHQFPNYSSELNVNALLLGDSALYLCASSLASSYNEQFFGPGTRLTVL.

V and J are TRBV4-1 and TRBJ2-4; 7 bases are shared with TRBD1. This CDR3 has 14 amino acids. J was trimmed by 7 bases and V by 3 bases; bases with no gene match: 6. Per germline, CDR1 MGHRA and CDR2 YSYEKL. CDR3 sequence (DNA): TGCGCCAGCAGCCACGTTGCACAGGGGAACATTCAGTACTTC. Residues: CASSHVAQGNIQYF.

The chain joins TRBV19 to TRBJ2-7; 10 positions match TRBD1. The CDR3 sequence is 15 residues long. Germline V lookup: CDR1 LNHDA, CDR2 SQIVND (reference sequence). Trimming took 6 bases from V and 6 from J; bases not matched to a gene: 11. The CDR3 protein is CASSLPGTGVIEQYF. The CDR3 DNA reads TGTGCCAGTAGCCTCCCCGGGACAGGGGTTATCGAGCAGTACTTC.

This clone was counted a few times. This sequence joins TRBV11-3 and TRBJ1-1, with D uncertain. The CDR3 spans 14 residues. Germline lookup yields CDR1 SGHNT and CDR2 YENEEA. Trimming cost V 2 bases and J 0 bases, with 7 bases left between them. DNA of the CDR3: TGTGCCAGCAGCTTAACAAGTTTGAACACTGAAGCTTTCTTT. Residues: CASSLTSLNTEAFF.

With regard to this clone: The sample carries other DNA sequences with the same CDR3. V usage is TRBV19 and J usage is TRBJ2-7; TRBD1 matches 7 bases. Trimming cost V 8 bases and J 1 base; bases outside gene matches: 5. Germline-derived CDR1 and CDR2 are LNHDA and SQIVND (reference sequence). The CDR3 spans 13 residues. As DNA, the CDR3 is TGTGCCAGTTCCCGACAGGGTTCCTACGAGCAGTACTTC. Protein product: CASSRQGSYEQYF.

The rearrangement links TRBV7-6 to TRBJ1-5; no firm D call. V lost 2 bases and J lost 5, with 13 bases in between. CDR1 and CDR2 from the germline V gene are SGHVS and FNYEAQ. The CDR3 has 15 residues. CDR3 sequence reads: CASSLKSASDQPQHF. CDR3 in DNA: TGTGCCAGCAGCTTAAAATCGGCCAGCGATCAGCCCCAGCATTTT.

The gene calls are TRBV25-1 and TRBJ2-3, with D possibly TRBD2 on 6 matching bases. Per the germline V gene, CDR1 is MGHDK and CDR2 is SYGVNS. The CDR3 consists of 14 residues. V was cut by 3 bases and J by 0 bases, with 7 bases left in between. This CDR3 reads CASSDTSSTDTQYF. Here the CDR3 DNA reads TGTGCCAGCAGTGACACTAGCAGCACAGATACGCAGTATTTT.

This chain joins TRBV11-2 and TRBJ1-1; 7 nucleotides align to TRBD1. Unmatched junction bases numbered 13, after V lost 8 bases and J lost 7 bases. This CDR3 has 14 residues. Germline CDR1 SGHAT, CDR2 FQNNGV. For the CDR3, the DNA is TGTGCCAGCTCCCATTACCAGGGGGATATTGAAGCTTTCTTT. Translated: CASSHYQGDIEAFF.

The rearrangement joins TRBV2 to TRBJ1-1; 8 nucleotides align to TRBD1. The CDR3 is made up of 12 amino acids. The germline V gene has CDR1 SNHLY and CDR2 FYNNEI. J was trimmed by 11 bases and V by 6 bases; bases with no gene match: 8. The CDR3 region is CASRAGQGGAFF. CDR3 in DNA: TGTGCCAGCAGGGCCGGACAGGGTGGCGCTTTCTTT.

The rearrangement joins TRBV27 to TRBJ2-7; TRBD2 matches 9 bases. CDR3 size: 17 residues. Germline assignment: CDR1 MNHEY and CDR2 SMNVEV (reference sequence). The V segment lost 5 bases and the J segment 1 base; nucleotides outside the gene matches: 12. As DNA, the CDR3 is TGTGCCAGCAGTCCAATAGTAGCGGGAGAAGGGTCCTACGAGCAGTACTTC. Encoded protein: CASSPIVAGEGSYEQYF.

The genes are TRBV14 and TRBJ2-1, with TRBD2 matching over 8 bases. This CDR3 has 16 amino acids. CDR1 and CDR2 (germline): SGHDN, FVKESK. After removal of 4 bases from V and 7 bases from J, the junction contained 12 bases not matched to a gene. The CDR3 DNA reads TGTGCCAGCAGCCGCAATCTAGCGGGTTGGACTAATGAGCAGTTCTTC. The encoded protein is CASSRNLAGWTNEQFF.

Comment on this clone: The junction does not match germline at one end; this may be a read error. The chain couples TRBV7-7 to TRBJ2-5, with 12 bases identical to TRBD2. This CDR3 has 16 amino acids. Germline loops: CDR1 SSHAT, CDR2 FNYEAQ (reference sequence). The CDR3 bases are TGTGCTAGCAGGGCGACTAGCGGGAGTTTCTATGAGACCCAGTACTTC. Translation: CASRATSGSFYETQYF.